The 8 T cell receptor beta chains given below trace back to one sample, sequenced in a study of memory CD4+ T cells and cytomegalovirus serostatus (dated by TCRdb to between 2017 and 2020). Single viable CD3+CD4+CD8-CD45RO+ cells were sorted as memory CD4+ T cells on a FACSAria II. The library was obtained by the immunoSEQ multiplex PCR assay. The immuneACCESS repertoire file appears here via TCRdb, limited to in-frame rearrangements. These files lack a portion of the clones; in checked studies, under half of the deficit traces to unresolved V genes, and the cause of the others is not known. The sample has 58,000 or so clones on record, about 70% of them singletons. The top ten constitute about 2.4% of the sample. The specimen was memory CD4+ T cells from blood. These receptors all come from an adult in good health and CMV-seropositive.

V usage is TRBV20-1 and J usage is TRBJ2-7, with TRBD2 as a possible D gene (5 bases). Between the trimmed V and J ends, which lost 5 bases and 6 bases, there was a span of 11 bases. The CDR3 runs 11 residues. The germline V gene encodes CDR1 DFQATT and CDR2 SNEGSKA (reference sequence). CDR3 sequence: CSAGGGPEQYF. In DNA, the CDR3 is TGCAGTGCTGGAGGCGGGCCCGAGCAGTACTTC.

The chain couples TRBV5-1 to TRBJ1-2; a possible D gene is TRBD1 (6 bases). Deletions cut 0 bases from V and 8 bases from J, with 20 bases between. This CDR3 region has 16 residues. Germline CDR1 and CDR2: SGHRS and YFSETQ. CDR3 bases: TGCGCCAGCAGCTTGGGTTTGACAGGACCCGTTCCGGGCTACACCTTC. Translating gives CASSLGLTGPVPGYTF.

The table lists this clone with a few counts. This chain links TRBV28 with TRBJ2-7; D might be TRBD1 (5 bases). The CDR3 extends over 13 amino acids. The germline V gene has CDR1 MDHEN and CDR2 SYDVKM. The V end was cut by 6 bases, the J end by 1 base, with 10 bases between. CDR3 residues: CASSRRGSYEQYF. As DNA, the CDR3 is TGTGCCAGCAGCCGTAGGGGATCCTACGAGCAGTACTTC.

The chain is built from TRBV5-8 and TRBJ2-3; D not resolved. V lost 1 base and J lost 2, with 8 bases in between. Germline V lookup: CDR1 SGHTS, CDR2 YDEGEE. The CDR3 has 14 amino acids. The CDR3 coding sequence is TGTGCCAGCAGCTTGTTAGGTTCCACAGATACGCAGTATTTT. Protein sequence: CASSLLGSTDTQYF.

This rearrangement joins TRBV11-3 to TRBJ2-5, with a tentative D call TRBD1 (6 bases). CDR3 length: 11 residues. The V and J ends lost 9 bases and 2 bases respectively, with 7 bases between them. The germline CDR1 and CDR2 sequences are SGHNT and YENEEA. CDR3 sequence: CASTGQETQYF. The CDR3 nucleotides are TGTGCCAGTACAGGGCAAGAGACCCAGTACTTC.

The rearrangement links TRBV7-2 to TRBJ2-7; 7 bases fit TRBD2. There are 15 residues in the CDR3. Losses at the gene ends were 3 bases for V and 6 bases for J; bases not matched to a gene: 11. CDR1 is SGHTA and CDR2 is FQGNSA in the germline V gene. CDR3 protein: CASSFEPAGKREQYF. The DNA for the CDR3 is TGTGCCAGCAGCTTCGAACCAGCGGGAAAGCGCGAGCAGTACTTC.

The chain joins TRBV7-9 to TRBJ2-6; D gene unclear. Trimming took 3 bases from V and 5 from J, leaving 5 bases between them. Germline V CDR1 and CDR2: SEHNR, FQNEAQ (reference sequence). CDR3 size: 13 residues. CDR3 protein: CASSLARANVLTF. The CDR3, as DNA: TGTGCCAGCAGCTTGGCTCGGGCCAACGTCCTGACTTTC.

This clone is a singleton in its sample. The chain combines TRBV30 with TRBJ2-3, with 9 positions matching TRBD1. V shed 4 bases, J shed 1 base, and the junction held 3 bases outside the gene matches. The germline CDR1 and CDR2 sequences are GTSNPN and SVGIG (reference sequence). The CDR3 sequence is 14 residues long. CDR3 residues: CAWNRDRGTDTQYF. The CDR3 region has the DNA TGTGCCTGGAACCGGGACAGGGGCACAGATACGCAGTATTTT.